This T cell receptor (beta chain) was identified in a study of T cell responses to AZD1222 COVID-19 vaccine. Study-wide results and limits: Sampling captured repertoires only after the peak T cell response. Nearly half of spike-specific TCRs reportedly go after variant regions that carry no mutations. Breadth and depth of Spike-specific TCRs rose after two AZD1222 doses.

As to this clone: What it recognizes is unknown.

Trimming at V came to 5 bases and at J to 4 bases, leaving 9 bases not matched to a gene. This CDR3 is built from 15 residues. Germline assignment: CDR1 MNHEY and CDR2 SMNVEV (reference sequence). Clones were sequenced by immunoSEQ multiplex PCR, and TCRdb holds only the in-frame ones, with some missing. Here the sample spans about 140,000 clones, roughly 86% being singletons. Source: peripheral blood, taken 28 days after the second dose of the MenACWY control vaccine. The rearrangement links TRBV27 to TRBJ2-7; 9 nucleotides line up with TRBD1. The origin of this receptor is an adult who received the MenACWY meningococcal vaccine as a control. CDR3 loop: CASSPRQGEGYEQYF. CDR3 in DNA: TGTGCCAGCAGTCCGCGACAGGGGGAGGGATACGAGCAGTACTTC.